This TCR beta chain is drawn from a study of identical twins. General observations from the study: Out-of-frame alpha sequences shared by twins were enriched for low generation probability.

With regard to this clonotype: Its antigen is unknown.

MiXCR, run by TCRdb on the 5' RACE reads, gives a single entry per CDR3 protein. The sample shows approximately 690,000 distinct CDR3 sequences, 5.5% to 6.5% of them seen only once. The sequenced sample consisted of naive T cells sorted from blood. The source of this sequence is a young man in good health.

CDR3: CASSRRWTGETQYF. The CDR3 coding sequence is TGTGCCAGCAGCCGAAGATGGACAGGAGAGACCCAGTACTTC. V gene TRBV7-2 combines with J gene TRBJ2-5; 7 bases line up with TRBD1. Germline V CDR1 and CDR2: SGHTA, FQGNSA. The trim removed 5 bases at V and 4 bases at J, leaving 7 bases unmatched. This CDR3 spans 14 amino acids.